The 21 T cell receptor beta chains reported below all come from one sample, sequenced in a study of cytomegalovirus exposure and HLA in healthy donors. Primers for the PCR totalled 60 Vbeta and 13 Jbeta. Libraries were prepared by immunoSEQ multiplex PCR; TCRdb keeps only in-frame clonotypes and omits some of them. The sample has under 150,000 clones, 65% to 80% seen once. Sequenced material: PBMCs. These receptors all come from a male donor in good health and CMV-seropositive.

The gene calls are TRBV11-2 and TRBJ2-3, with TRBD1 matching 10 bases. This CDR3 comprises 17 residues. Germline CDR1 is SGHAT and CDR2 is FQNNGV. V dropped 1 base and J dropped 6; count of bases not matched to a gene: 10. The CDR3 bases are TGTGCCAGCAGCTTAGTGGACAGGGGGGAAACGAGGGATACGCAGTATTTT. This translates into CASSLVDRGETRDTQYF. The full variable domain, its missing parts supplied by reference TRBV11-2 and TRBJ2-3, is EAGVAQSPRYKIIEKRQSVAFWCNPISGHATLYWYQQILGQGPKLLIQFQNNGVVDDSQLPKDRFSAERLKGVDSTLKIQPAKLEDSAVYLCASSLVDRGETRDTQYFGPGTRLTVL.

The V call is TRBV4-2, the J call TRBJ2-3; 15 bases map to TRBD2. Per germline, CDR1 LGHNA and CDR2 YNFKEQ. The CDR3 is 18 residues long. The V segment lost 3 bases and the J segment 0 bases; nucleotides outside the gene matches: 4. The CDR3 region has the DNA TGTGCCAGCAGCCAGGGACTAGCGGGAGGTCCTAGCACAGATACGCAGTATTTT. Its protein is CASSQGLAGGPSTDTQYF.

The chain couples TRBV19 to TRBJ2-7, with a possible D match to TRBD2 (5 bases). The V end was cut by 5 bases, the J end by 3 bases, with 11 bases between. The CDR3 contains 13 residues. Germline V lookup: CDR1 LNHDA, CDR2 SQIVND (reference sequence). CDR3 sequence: CASSGDDYYEQYF. The DNA of the CDR3 is TGTGCCAGTAGTGGGGATGACTACTACGAGCAGTACTTC.

V gene TRBV7-9 combines with J gene TRBJ2-1; the match to TRBD2 covers 9 bases. This CDR3 is built from 15 residues. The V and J ends lost 2 bases and 6 bases, in that order; junction bases with no gene match: 5. From germline, CDR1 is SEHNR and CDR2 FQNEAQ (reference sequence). CDR3 sequence: CASSLLAGVLNEQFF. DNA of the CDR3: TGTGCCAGCAGCTTATTAGCGGGAGTTCTCAATGAGCAGTTCTTC.

This clone was picked up a small number of times. V usage is TRBV19 and J usage is TRBJ2-1; unclear D gene. Per germline, CDR1 LNHDA and CDR2 SQIVND (reference sequence). CDR3 length equals 13 residues. The germline V and J ends were trimmed by 3 bases and 7 bases, with 10 bases remaining between them. The CDR3 DNA reads as TGTGCCAGTAGTATCCTACCGAGTAATGAGCAGTTCTTC. Protein product: CASSILPSNEQFF.

The chain links TRBV5-6 to TRBJ1-1; 9 nucleotides match TRBD1. The J segment lost 3 bases and the V segment lost 3 bases, leaving 12 bases of the junction unmatched. CDR1 and CDR2 (germline): SGHDT, YYEEEE. The CDR3 is made up of 17 amino acids. The CDR3 spells CASSWAPGQGTHTEAFF. CDR3 in DNA: TGTGCCAGCAGCTGGGCACCGGGACAGGGAACTCACACTGAAGCTTTCTTT.

This chain links TRBV19 with TRBJ1-2; 7 bases align to TRBD1. Germline CDR1 reads LNHDA; CDR2 reads SQIVND (reference sequence). The CDR3 consists of 17 residues. V dropped 0 bases and J dropped 8; count of bases not matched to a gene: 15. The CDR3 DNA reads as TGTGCCAGTAGTATAGATTTCCGGACGGGGACAGCTAGCGGCTACACCTTC. Translating gives CASSIDFRTGTASGYTF.

This sequence joins TRBV4-3 and TRBJ2-7, with 11 bases that match TRBD1. CDR1 and CDR2 from the germline V gene are LGHNA and YSLEER. V was clipped by 4 bases and J by 3 bases; unmatched bases: 2. CDR3 length equals 14 residues. This CDR3 reads CASSPGTGGYEQYF. The CDR3 nucleotides read TGCGCCAGCAGCCCCGGGACAGGGGGCTACGAGCAGTACTTC.

The chain links TRBV5-1 to TRBJ1-2; D is perhaps TRBD1 (5 bases). CDR1 and CDR2 from the germline V gene are SGHRS and YFSETQ. This CDR3 is built from 16 residues. Trimming removed 0 bases from V and 0 bases from J, with 12 bases in between. Here the CDR3 reads CASSLGLARANYGYTF. CDR3 DNA sequence: TGCGCCAGCAGCTTGGGACTGGCCAGGGCTAACTATGGCTACACCTTC.

The chain employs TRBV11-3 and TRBJ2-5; 7 positions match TRBD2. The CDR3 has 13 residues. V trimming: 5 bases; J trimming: 5 bases; junction bases outside the gene matches: 5. Germline CDR1 reads SGHNT; CDR2 reads YENEEA. CDR3 region: CASSRGGLETQYF. The CDR3, as DNA: TGTGCCAGCAGCCGCGGGGGATTGGAGACCCAGTACTTC.

The gene calls are TRBV18 and TRBJ1-1, with D possibly TRBD1 on 6 matching bases. The germline CDR1 and CDR2 sequences are KGHSH and LQKENI. The CDR3 sequence is 15 residues long. The ends were cut back, 5 bases at V and 0 bases at J, with 13 bases in the middle. The CDR3 DNA is TGTGCCAGCTCAGGGCACAGGGAACTGAACACTGAAGCTTTCTTT. Translation: CASSGHRELNTEAFF.

The rearrangement uses TRBV6-6 and TRBJ2-7; TRBD1 aligns across 7 bases. From germline, CDR1 is MNHNY and CDR2 SVGAGI (reference sequence). J was trimmed by 5 bases and V by 1 base; bases with no gene match: 11. The CDR3 extends over 16 amino acids. CDR3 in DNA: TGTGCCAGCAGTTACTTCCGGGACAGATCTTCCCACGAGCAGTACTTC. Its translation: CASSYFRDRSSHEQYF.

In nucleotides, the CDR3 is TGTGCCTGGAGCCCGACAGGGCCTGGCTACACCTTC. Translation gives CAWSPTGPGYTF. The chain uses TRBV30 and TRBJ1-2, with 7 bases identical to TRBD1. Looked up from germline, CDR1 is GTSNPN and CDR2 is SVGIG (reference sequence). V lost 3 bases to trimming and J lost 7 bases; unmatched junction nucleotides: 5. CDR3 length: 12 residues.

The V call is TRBV6-5, the J call TRBJ1-2, with 10 nucleotides matching TRBD1. V gave up 6 bases and J gave up 4 bases; unmatched junction bases: 8. Per germline, CDR1 MNHEY and CDR2 SVGAGI. There are 15 residues in the CDR3. In DNA, the CDR3 is TGTGCCAGCAGGGGCGGACAGGGGGTTTCCTATGGCTACACCTTC. It yields the protein CASRGGQGVSYGYTF.

This CDR3 reads CASIRTSASYEQYF. CDR3 nucleotide sequence: TGTGCCAGCATCAGGACTAGCGCGTCCTACGAGCAGTACTTC. The chain employs TRBV2 and TRBJ2-5; 9 bases map to TRBD2. Matching the DNA end better, TRBJ2-7 makes the J call doubtful. CDR1 and CDR2 from the germline V gene are SNHLY and FYNNEI. The CDR3 spans 14 residues.

The chain recombines TRBV29-1 with TRBJ2-7; 12 bases are shared with TRBD1. Germline V lookup: CDR1 SQVTM, CDR2 ANQGSEA. The CDR3 loop spans 15 amino acids. The trim removed 3 bases at V and 5 bases at J, leaving 8 bases unmatched. The CDR3 DNA reads TGCAGCGTTGAGGGTCCGGGACAGGGGGCTAACGAGCAGTACTTC. This codes for CSVEGPGQGANEQYF.

The chain joins TRBV11-1 to TRBJ1-6; no firm D call. The V gene's germline CDR1 is SGHAT and CDR2 FQDESV (reference sequence). This CDR3 contains 16 residues. The ends were cut back, 0 bases at V and 1 base at J, with 7 bases in the middle. CDR3 sequence: CASSLAGRSYNSPLHF. The DNA for the CDR3 is TGTGCCAGCAGCTTAGCCGGGAGGTCCTATAATTCACCCCTCCACTTT.

The V call is TRBV11-2, the J call TRBJ2-1, with D possibly being TRBD2 (6 bases). Trimming shortened V by 1 base and J by 1 base, and 8 bases separated the two germline ends. CDR3 length: 15 amino acids. In germline, CDR1 is SGHAT, CDR2 FQNNGV. The DNA for the CDR3 is TGTGCCAGCAGCTTAGGTGGGGGGTCCTACAATGAGCAGTTCTTC. As protein: CASSLGGGSYNEQFF.

This chain connects TRBV6-5 to TRBJ2-1, with 12 bases identical to TRBD2. The CDR3 is 15 amino acids. Germline V gives CDR1 MNHEY, CDR2 SVGAGI. The trim removed 2 bases at V and 6 bases at J, leaving 2 bases unmatched. The CDR3 spells CASSYPTSGGNEQFF. CDR3 nucleotides: TGTGCCAGCAGTTACCCGACTAGCGGGGGCAATGAGCAGTTCTTC.

The chain joins TRBV10-3 to TRBJ2-7; 8 nucleotides agree with TRBD1. CDR3 length equals 13 residues. V gave up 10 bases and J gave up 3 bases; unmatched junction bases: 8. Germline V CDR1 and CDR2: ENHRY, SYGVKD. In DNA, the CDR3 is TGTGCCACTTCGACAGGGGACGACTACGAGCAGTACTTC. Its protein product is CATSTGDDYEQYF.

This sequence joins TRBV2 and TRBJ2-7; 8 positions agree with TRBD1. This CDR3 is built from 15 residues. CDR1 and CDR2 from the germline V gene are SNHLY and FYNNEI. The trim removed 8 bases at V and 5 bases at J, leaving 14 bases unmatched. DNA for the CDR3: TGTGCCAGCGCAGTGACTGGACAGGGTGCCCACGAGCAGTACTTC. Protein product: CASAVTGQGAHEQYF.